Listed here are 12 T cell receptor beta chains from one sample, sequenced in a study of cytomegalovirus exposure and HLA in healthy donors. This PCR relied on a set of 60 Vbeta primers and 13 Jbeta primers. Libraries were prepared by immunoSEQ multiplex PCR; TCRdb keeps only in-frame clonotypes and omits some of them. The data contain over 85,000 clones, 70% to 80% of them singletons. The sequenced sample consisted of PBMCs. Source of these receptors: a man aged 25-40 years in good health and CMV-seronegative.

This clone came up once. CDR3 nucleotide sequence: TGCGCCAGCAGACAGCGTACAGGGGGCGCAGATACGCAGTATTTT. Protein sequence: CASRQRTGGADTQYF. The chain combines TRBV5-1 with TRBJ2-3; TRBD1 matches at 9 bases. V gave up 5 bases and J gave up 4 bases; unmatched junction bases: 8. CDR3 length: 15 amino acids. Per the germline V gene, CDR1 is SGHRS and CDR2 is YFSETQ.

The chain employs TRBV7-3 and TRBJ1-1; a weak D match, TRBD1 (6 bases). CDR3 length: 14 amino acids. V was shortened by 5 bases and J by 1 base, with 11 bases between the two germline ends. Germline lookup yields CDR1 SGHTA and CDR2 FQGTGA. CDR3 coding DNA: TGTGCCAGCAGCCCGGGACACCCGAACACTGAAGCTTTCTTT. Its translation is CASSPGHPNTEAFF.

The chain employs TRBV2 and TRBJ2-7; 9 nucleotides match TRBD1. V trimming: 4 bases; J trimming: 4 bases; junction bases outside the gene matches: 2. There are 13 residues in the CDR3. Germline V gene lookup returns CDR1 SNHLY and CDR2 FYNNEI. The CDR3 coding sequence is TGTGCCAGCAGTGGGACAGGGGATTACGAGCAGTACGTC. Translating gives CASSGTGDYEQYV.

This clone was observed a handful of times. The chain links TRBV14 to TRBJ2-5; 11 bases are shared with TRBD1. The V gene's germline CDR1 is SGHDN and CDR2 FVKESK. The J segment lost 5 bases and the V segment lost 1 base, leaving 3 bases of the junction unmatched. The CDR3 is made up of 15 amino acids. CDR3 loop: CASSQGTGGWETQYF. The CDR3 DNA sequence: TGTGCCAGCAGCCAAGGGACAGGGGGCTGGGAGACCCAGTACTTC.

V usage is TRBV7-3 and J usage is TRBJ2-7, with TRBD1 matching 7 bases. Per germline, CDR1 SGHTA and CDR2 FQGTGA. The CDR3 has 14 residues. V lost 5 bases to trimming and J lost 6 bases; unmatched junction nucleotides: 10. This CDR3 reads CASSPNPTGTEQYF. CDR3 in DNA: TGTGCCAGCAGCCCAAATCCGACAGGGACCGAGCAGTACTTC.

The V call is TRBV5-1, the J call TRBJ2-7, with 8 bases matching TRBD2. The CDR3 runs 13 residues. From germline, CDR1 is SGHRS and CDR2 YFSETQ. Losses at the gene ends were 4 bases for V and 5 bases for J; bases not matched to a gene: 5. CDR3 bases: TGCGCCAGCAGCCCCCGGGGGGGCGACGAGCAGTACTTC. Protein: CASSPRGGDEQYF.

The chain combines TRBV6-1 with TRBJ1-2; tentatively, D is TRBD1 (5 bases). Germline CDR1 is MNHNS and CDR2 is SASEGT. V gave up 0 bases and J gave up 8 bases, with 13 bases separating them. The CDR3 runs 14 residues. CDR3 sequence: CASSEALAGLGYTF. As DNA, the CDR3 is TGTGCCAGCAGTGAAGCGCTGGCAGGGCTCGGCTACACCTTC.

The DNA for the CDR3 is TGTGCCAGCAGCCCCCTCTCCCTGGCCGGGTCCCAGGAAGCTTTCTTT. This codes for CASSPLSLAGSQEAFF. J is TRBJ1-1 and V is TRBV9; no definite D call. V was clipped by 4 bases and J by 8 bases, with 24 bases between them. In germline, CDR1 is SGDLS, CDR2 YYNGEE. This CDR3 contains 16 residues.

This clone was seen only a few times. The rearrangement links TRBV7-2 to TRBJ2-1; no reliable D call. Germline values: CDR1 SGHTA, CDR2 FQGNSA. V was cut by 3 bases and J by 3 bases, with 3 bases left in between. This CDR3 has 12 amino acids. DNA for the CDR3: TGTGCCAGCAGCTTCATCTACAATGAGCAGTTCTTC. It is translated as CASSFIYNEQFF.

The CDR3, as DNA: TGCGCCAGCAGCTTGGAGGGGAGGTCCCAAGAGACCCAGTACTTC. Protein: CASSLEGRSQETQYF. The chain joins TRBV5-1 to TRBJ2-5; D may be TRBD2 (6 bases). The CDR3 has 15 amino acids. With 0 bases removed from V and 1 base from J, the gap between germline ends came to 10 bases. In germline, CDR1 is SGHRS, CDR2 YFSETQ.

This clone came up a few times. V and J are TRBV13 and TRBJ1-1; D is uncertain. Germline CDR1 reads PRHDT; CDR2 reads FYEKMQ (reference sequence). The CDR3 runs 13 residues. Trimming took 3 bases from V and 11 from J, leaving 16 bases between them. The CDR3 region has the DNA TGTGCCAGCAGCTTGTCTGGCAGTCTCCAGGCTTTCTTT. Its protein is CASSLSGSLQAFF.

V and J are TRBV10-3 and TRBJ2-7, with D unresolved. Germline V gene lookup returns CDR1 ENHRY and CDR2 SYGVKD. The V end was cut by 3 bases, the J end by 3 bases, with 9 bases between. CDR3 length equals 13 residues. The CDR3 coding sequence is TGTGCCATCAGTGACCCAGGATTCTACGAGCAGTACTTC. Encoded protein: CAISDPGFYEQYF.